Following are 3 T cell receptor beta chains from one sample sequenced in a study of regulatory and conventional T cells in RAG deficiency. Clones were sequenced by immunoSEQ multiplex PCR, and TCRdb holds only the in-frame ones, with some missing. The table lists 30,000 to 35,000 clones, 85% to 90% of them singletons, with about 5% in the top ten. Another study also made use of these data, one on regulatory T cells. From that paper: The primer mix had 52 TRBV and 13 TRBJ primers.

Material for sequencing was CD8+ T cells sorted from blood. The receptors shown here come from a human donor in good health.

In the case of this clone: One end of the junction is discordant with germline, which a read error may explain. The chain carries TRBV27 and TRBJ2-5, with unresolved D. The tail of the sequence fits TRBJ2-7 better, so the J call may be wrong. Germline V CDR1 and CDR2: MNHEY, SMNVEV (reference sequence). This CDR3 has 13 residues. The chain's CDR3 is CASSLDGAYEQYF. The CDR3 DNA reads TGCGCCAGCAGTTTGGACGGCGCCTACGAGCAGTACTTC.

This clone was seen only once. The rearrangement joins TRBV6-5 to TRBJ2-1; TRBD2 matches 11 bases. With 5 bases clipped from V and 6 bases from J, the junction kept 6 bases outside the gene matches. Germline values: CDR1 MNHEY, CDR2 SVGAGI. This CDR3 comprises 15 residues. The CDR3 sequence: CASSVSGGAANEQFF. In DNA form, the CDR3 reads TGTGCCAGCAGTGTTAGCGGGGGGGCCGCCAATGAGCAGTTCTTC.

This chain joins TRBV7-9 and TRBJ2-5, with TRBD1 as a possible D gene (5 bases). Deletions cut 8 bases from V and 0 bases from J, with 19 bases between. The CDR3 has 16 residues. Per germline, CDR1 SEHNR and CDR2 FQNEAQ (reference sequence). CDR3 amino acids: CASRPRWGPYQETQYF. CDR3 DNA: TGTGCCAGCCGCCCAAGGTGGGGCCCGTACCAAGAGACCCAGTACTTC.